A selection of T cell receptor beta chains follows, all from one sample in a study of regulatory T cells in long-lasting Graves disease. TCRdb recomputed calls from the multiplex PCR reads with MiXCR, one row per CDR3 protein. Here the sample spans hundreds of thousands of distinct CDR3 sequences, about a sixth being singletons. Another study also made use of these data, one on T cells in Graves' hyperthyroidism and ophthalmopathy.

The sample was peripheral blood mononuclear cells (PBMCs), taken at new diagnosis, from a patient treated with antithyroid drugs. The receptors originated from a woman in her twenties or thirties with Graves disease. Both conserved end residues are part of each CDR3. A D gene is named only where the DNA matches it firmly. The size entry is marked missing in some rows and otherwise reads once, few, many or a size class.

V: TRBV4-3; J: TRBJ2-1; size: few; D: NA; DNA: TGCGCCAGCAGCCGGGATCCGGGACAAGGCTCCTACAATGAGCAGTTCTTC; CDR3: CASSRDPGQGSYNEQFF
V: TRBV24-1; J: TRBJ2-5; size: many; D: NA; DNA: TGTGCCACCAGTGATTTTAAAGAGACCCAGTACTTC; CDR3: CATSDFKETQYF
V: TRBV18; J: TRBJ1-1; size: few; D: NA; DNA: TGTGCCAGCTCACCAGAAGGCGGGTCCCCAGGGACTGAAGCTTTCTTT; CDR3: CASSPEGGSPGTEAFF
V: TRBV5-1; J: TRBJ2-3; size: few; D: NA; DNA: TGCGCCAGCAGCTTGGCCATGGCGGGGGCTAGCACAGATACGCAGTATTTT; CDR3: CASSLAMAGASTDTQYF
V: TRBV28; J: TRBJ1-6; size: once; D: NA; DNA: TGTGCCAGCAGCCCCATTGGGGGGGGGCTACGACGTAATTCACCCCTCCACTTT; CDR3: CASSPIGGGLRRNSPLHF
V: TRBV7-9; J: TRBJ2-7; size: many; D: NA; DNA: TGTGCCAGCAGCCGACTCCCCGGGAACGAGCAGTACTTC; CDR3: CASSRLPGNEQYF
V: TRBV5-1; J: TRBJ2-1; size: NA; D: TRBD2; DNA: TGCGCCAGCGGCCTAGCGGGAGCCTATGAGCAGTTCTTC; CDR3: CASGLAGAYEQFF
V: TRBV27; J: TRBJ1-4; size: many; D: TRBD1; DNA: TGTGCCAGCAGTTTACTCGTGTCAGGGGGTTACGAAAAACTGTTTTTT; CDR3: CASSLLVSGGYEKLFF
V: TRBV7-8; J: TRBJ1-2; size: many; D: NA; DNA: TGTGCCAGCAGCTCCAGGGAAAGCTGGGGCTACACCTTC; CDR3: CASSSRESWGYTF
V: TRBV7-9; J: TRBJ2-7; size: many; D: NA; DNA: TGTGCCAGCAGCTCCGAATACGAGCAGTACTTC; CDR3: CASSSEYEQYF
V: TRBV6-2/TRBV6-3; J: TRBJ1-5; size: many; D: NA; DNA: TGTGCCAGCAGTTCCGGTCAGCCCCAGCATTTT; CDR3: CASSSGQPQHF